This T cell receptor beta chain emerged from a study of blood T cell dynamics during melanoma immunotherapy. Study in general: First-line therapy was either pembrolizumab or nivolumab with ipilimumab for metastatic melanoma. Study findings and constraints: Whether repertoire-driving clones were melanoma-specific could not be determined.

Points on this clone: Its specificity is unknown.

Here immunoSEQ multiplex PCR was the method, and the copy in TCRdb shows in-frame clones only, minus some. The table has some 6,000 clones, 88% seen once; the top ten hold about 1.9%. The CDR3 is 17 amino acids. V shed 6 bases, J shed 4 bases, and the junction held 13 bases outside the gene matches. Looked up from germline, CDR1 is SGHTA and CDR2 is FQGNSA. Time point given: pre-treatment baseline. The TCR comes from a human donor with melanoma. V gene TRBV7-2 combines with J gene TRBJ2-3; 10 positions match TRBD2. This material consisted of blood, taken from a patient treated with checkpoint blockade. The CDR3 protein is CASRGGSGGASSDTQYF. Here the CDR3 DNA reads TGTGCCAGCAGAGGTGGGAGCGGGGGGGCTTCCTCAGATACGCAGTATTTT.